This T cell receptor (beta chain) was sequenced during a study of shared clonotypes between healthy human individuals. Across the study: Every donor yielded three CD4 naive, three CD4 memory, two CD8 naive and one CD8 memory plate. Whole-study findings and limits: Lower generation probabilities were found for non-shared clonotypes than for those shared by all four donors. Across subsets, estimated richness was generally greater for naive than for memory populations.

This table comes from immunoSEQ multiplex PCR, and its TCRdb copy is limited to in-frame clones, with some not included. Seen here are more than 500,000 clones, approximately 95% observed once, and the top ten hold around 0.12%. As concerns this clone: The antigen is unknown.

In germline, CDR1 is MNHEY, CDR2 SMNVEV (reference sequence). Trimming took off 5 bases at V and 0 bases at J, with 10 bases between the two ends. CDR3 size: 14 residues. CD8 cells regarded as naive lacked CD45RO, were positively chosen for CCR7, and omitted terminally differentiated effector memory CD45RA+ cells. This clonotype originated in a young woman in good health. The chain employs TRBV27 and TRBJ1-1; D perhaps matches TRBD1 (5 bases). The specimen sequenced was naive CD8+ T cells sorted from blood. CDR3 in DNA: TGTGCCAGCAGTGGGGGTATCATGAACACTGAAGCTTTCTTT. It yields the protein CASSGGIMNTEAFF.